What follows are 10 T cell receptor beta chains derived from one specimen sequenced in a study of blood T cell repertoires in COVID-19. Data came from immunoSEQ multiplex PCR; TCRdb stores just in-frame clones and leaves some out. The repertoire holds 85,000 to 90,000 clones, with almost 85% as singletons. The specimen was peripheral blood. The receptors come from a woman aged 80 or over with acute or convalescent COVID-19.

The V and J genes are TRBV2 and TRBJ2-5; the D gene is possibly TRBD1 (6 bases). Trimming took off 7 bases at V and 1 base at J, with 10 bases between the two ends. The germline V gene encodes CDR1 SNHLY and CDR2 FYNNEI. The CDR3 runs 13 residues. The CDR3 DNA follows: TGTGCCAGCAATCGACAGGTCCAAGAGACCCAGTACTTC. Encoded protein: CASNRQVQETQYF.

The chain has TRBV6-4 and TRBJ1-3; D might be TRBD1 (6 bases). Germline CDR1 is MRHNA and CDR2 is SNTAGT. This CDR3 is built from 17 residues. V was trimmed by 6 bases and J by 0 bases, leaving 18 bases between them. As DNA, the CDR3 is TGTGCCAGCAGGCGGGGGGGACATCTTCTCTCTGGAAACACCATATATTTT. It translates to CASRRGGHLLSGNTIYF.

The J gene is TRBJ2-5, the V gene TRBV2; D is perhaps TRBD2 (6 bases). Trimming removed 6 bases from V and 5 bases from J, with 13 bases in between. Looked up from germline, CDR1 is SNHLY and CDR2 is FYNNEI. The CDR3 consists of 13 residues. CDR3 loop: CASSRDLGETQYF. CDR3 in DNA: TGTGCCAGCAGCCGGGACTTGGGGGAGACCCAGTACTTC.

This clone was counted between two and nine times. This chain links TRBV5-1 with TRBJ2-2; TRBD1 agrees at 7 bases. Germline V gives CDR1 SGHRS, CDR2 YFSETQ. The CDR3 has 16 residues. V trimming: 4 bases; J trimming: 5 bases; junction bases outside the gene matches: 11. CDR3 nucleotide sequence: TGCGCCAGCAGCCCCGTGCCAGGGGGAAGGACCGGGGAGCTGTTTTTT. Translating it yields CASSPVPGGRTGELFF.

The count of this clone is one. This chain uses TRBV6-2 or TRBV6-3 with TRBJ2-3; unclear D gene. Trimming took off 5 bases at V and 1 base at J, with 7 bases between the two ends. Germline V gene sequence: CDR1 MNHEY, CDR2 SVGEGT. The CDR3 runs 13 residues. CDR3 nucleotide sequence: TGTGCCAGCAGTCCAACAGGCACAGATACGCAGTATTTT. It specifies CASSPTGTDTQYF.

In this sample, this clone turned up a few times. The chain carries TRBV20-1 and TRBJ2-1, with D maybe TRBD2 (6 bases). The CDR3 is made up of 13 amino acids. V lost 3 bases and J lost 10, with 16 bases in between. Germline CDR1 DFQATT, CDR2 SNEGSKA (reference sequence). CDR3 sequence: CSASKLASGEQFF. CDR3 DNA: TGCAGTGCTAGTAAACTAGCATCAGGCGAGCAGTTCTTC.

This chain connects TRBV6-1 to TRBJ1-6, with D uncertain. The V gene lost 5 bases and the J gene lost 9 bases, with 14 bases spanning the gap. Germline CDR1 MNHNS, CDR2 SASEGT. This CDR3 spans 14 amino acids. The CDR3 protein is CASSQPVSGSPLHF. CDR3 bases: TGTGCCAGCAGTCAACCGGTATCTGGTTCACCCCTCCACTTT.

The J gene is TRBJ1-5, the V gene TRBV27; D is unclear. CDR1 is MNHEY, CDR2 SMNVEV, per germline (reference sequence). The CDR3 loop spans 13 amino acids. Trimming left V 3 bases short and J 4 bases short, with 7 bases between. This chain's CDR3 is CASSFSVNQPQHF. CDR3 DNA sequence: TGTGCCAGCAGTTTTTCAGTAAATCAGCCCCAGCATTTT.

The gene calls are TRBV5-1 and TRBJ2-5; D remains ambiguous. Germline V gives CDR1 SGHRS, CDR2 YFSETQ. This CDR3 contains 15 residues. Trimming removed 1 base from V and 4 bases from J, with 14 bases in between. CDR3 sequence: CASSLSQTGGETQYF. The CDR3, as DNA: TGCGCCAGCAGCTTGTCCCAAACCGGCGGAGAGACCCAGTACTTC.

The chain uses TRBV2 and TRBJ1-1, with D uncertain. The V gene lost 1 base and the J gene lost 7 bases, with 7 bases spanning the gap. Germline CDR1 SNHLY, CDR2 FYNNEI. This CDR3 has 12 residues. DNA for the CDR3: TGTGCCAGCAGTGAAGGAGGAGGTGAAGCTTTCTTT. Translated, it gives CASSEGGGEAFF.